Following are 25 T cell receptor beta chains from one sample sequenced in a study of blood T cells in healthy people across ages. Alongside a J-beta primer mix, a sample-barcoded 5' primer served in a second PCR lasting about 7 to 11 cycles. TCRdb re-analysed the 5' RACE reads in MiXCR, keeping a single row per CDR3 protein. The table has fewer than 800,000 distinct CDR3 sequences, approximately 29% seen once; the top ten hold 15%. Sample: blood. Source of these receptors: an elderly woman in good health.

The table lists this clonotype with many counts. The genes are TRBV7-8 and TRBJ1-5; 8 bases agree with TRBD1. Trimming at V came to 5 bases and at J to 1 base, leaving 7 bases not matched to a gene. This CDR3 is built from 16 residues. Looked up from germline, CDR1 is SGHVS and CDR2 is FQNEAQ. The CDR3 bases are TGTGCCAGCAGCCCTCGGACAGGGCGGAGCAATCAGCCCCAGCATTTT. Its translation: CASSPRTGRSNQPQHF.

This clonotype turned up a few times. Germline and junction disagree at one end, which may indicate a read error. V gene TRBV7-9 combines with J gene TRBJ1-1; D gene unclear. The germline gives CDR1 SEHNR, CDR2 FQNEAQ (reference sequence). The CDR3 is 13 amino acids. The CDR3 sequence is CSSSSDGDTEAFF. The CDR3 DNA reads as TGTTCCAGCAGCTCCGATGGGGACACTGAAGCTTTCTTT.

The sample holds many counts of this clonotype. The chain joins TRBV6-2 or TRBV6-3 to TRBJ2-7; 8 bases match TRBD1. V shed 7 bases, J shed 2 bases, and the junction held 4 bases outside the gene matches. The CDR3 has 13 residues. Germline assignment: CDR1 MNHEY and CDR2 SVGEGT. The CDR3 spells CASKGTGTYEQYF. CDR3 in DNA: TGTGCCAGCAAAGGGACAGGAACCTACGAGCAGTACTTC.

The rearrangement joins TRBV15 to TRBJ2-3; TRBD1 or TRBD2 may be the D gene (6 bases each). The CDR3 has 15 residues. V was cut by 0 bases and J by 4 bases, with 11 bases left in between. Germline-derived CDR1 and CDR2 are LNHNV and YYDKDF (reference sequence). The chain's CDR3 is CATSRDPGGADTQYF. The CDR3 coding sequence is TGTGCCACCAGCAGAGATCCCGGGGGCGCAGATACGCAGTATTTT.

At least ten counts were recorded for this clonotype. The CDR3 sequence: CASSYGGQGRSNEQFF. CDR3 coding DNA: TGTGCCAGCAGCTACGGGGGGCAGGGCCGGTCCAATGAGCAGTTCTTC. The chain joins TRBV5-6 to TRBJ2-1; perhaps TRBD2 as D (7 bases). Trimming shortened V by 3 bases and J by 6 bases, and 19 bases separated the two germline ends. The V gene's germline CDR1 is SGHDT and CDR2 YYEEEE. This CDR3 comprises 16 residues.

The chain combines TRBV16 with TRBJ1-1, with D possibly TRBD1 on 6 matching bases. This CDR3 comprises 15 residues. The germline gives CDR1 KGHSY, CDR2 FQNENV. V was cut by 4 bases and J by 5 bases, with 17 bases left in between. CDR3 DNA: TGTGCCAGCAGCCCTCGGGCCCCAGGGGCGACTGAAGCTTTCTTT. Translation: CASSPRAPGATEAFF. Together with reference TRBV16 and TRBJ1-1, the CDR3 gives the full variable domain: GEEVAQTPKHLVRGEGQKAKLYCAPIKGHSYVFWYQQVLKNEFKFLISFQNENVFDETGMPKERFSAKCLPNSPCSLEIQATKLEDSAVYFCASSPRAPGATEAFFGQGTRLTVV.

In this sample, this clonotype turned up many times. The chain combines TRBV28 with TRBJ2-5, with 7 bases fitting TRBD1. J lost 5 bases, V lost 6 bases, and 9 bases had no gene match. The germline CDR1 and CDR2 sequences are MDHEN and SYDVKM. This CDR3 comprises 14 residues. The CDR3 sequence is CASSLDRERETQYF. The CDR3, as DNA: TGTGCCAGCAGCCTAGACAGGGAACGGGAGACCCAGTACTTC.

This chain uses TRBV4-2 with TRBJ1-1; D gene ambiguous. CDR3 size: 15 residues. V gave up 1 base and J gave up 4 bases, with 13 bases separating them. Germline V lookup: CDR1 LGHNA, CDR2 YNFKEQ. CDR3 sequence: CASSQGGKSSTEAFF. CDR3 nucleotide sequence: TGTGCCAGCAGCCAAGGCGGCAAAAGCTCCACTGAAGCTTTCTTT.

The V gene is TRBV4-3, the J gene TRBJ2-5, with 7 bases fitting TRBD2. Germline V gene data show CDR1 as LGHNA and CDR2 as YSLEER. V trimming: 3 bases; J trimming: 5 bases; junction bases outside the gene matches: 12. This CDR3 is built from 16 residues. The CDR3 reads CASSQGGELKSETQYF. The CDR3 bases are TGCGCCAGCAGCCAGGGGGGGGAACTGAAATCCGAGACCCAGTACTTC.

In this sample, this clonotype turned up a few times. One end of the junction is discordant with germline, which a read error may explain. V is TRBV9 and J is TRBJ2-5; 9 bases line up with TRBD2. The germline V gene has CDR1 SGDLS and CDR2 YYNGEE. The CDR3 has 17 residues. This chain's CDR3 is CASSSDLRLAVGEAQYF. CDR3 nucleotide sequence: TGTGCCAGCAGCTCCGACCTCCGACTAGCGGTGGGAGAGGCCCAGTACTTC.

This clonotype turned up a few times. A much larger clonotype is one base distant, so this may be a read error. The chain couples TRBV11-3 to TRBJ2-1, with 9 bases that match TRBD1. There are 16 residues in the CDR3. V lost 5 bases and J lost 6; bases outside the gene matches: 11. CDR1 and CDR2 (germline): SGHNT, YENEEA. For the CDR3, the DNA is TGTGCCAGCAGCCGATACACCGGGACAGGGTGCAATGAGCAGTTCTTC. It yields the protein CASSRYTGTGCNEQFF. The entire variable domain, with the rest obtained from reference TRBV11-3 and TRBJ2-1, is as follows: EAGVVQSPRYKIIEKKQPVAFWCNPISGHNTLYWYLQNLGQGPELLIRYENEEAVDDSQLPKDRFSAERLKGVDSTLKIQPAELGDSAVYLCASSRYTGTGCNEQFFGPGTRLTVL.

J is TRBJ1-5 and V is TRBV6-1, with D perhaps matching TRBD1 (6 bases). Germline CDR1 is MNHNS and CDR2 is SASEGT. V was cut by 10 bases and J by 4 bases, with 20 bases left in between. The CDR3 length is 15 residues. The DNA of the CDR3 is TGTGCCATCAGGGCTGACAGGTGGGGAAATCAGCCCCAGCATTTT. It codes for CAIRADRWGNQPQHF.

This clonotype was detected once. A much larger clonotype is one base distant, so this may be a read error. This rearrangement joins TRBV29-1 to TRBJ1-4, with D perhaps TRBD1 (5 bases). Germline lookup yields CDR1 SQVTM and CDR2 ANQGSEA. This CDR3 comprises 13 residues. CDR3 nucleotide sequence: TGCAGCGTTGAAGGTGACAGAGGCGAAAAACTGGTTTTT. Protein product: CSVEGDRGEKLVF.

This clonotype was detected only a few times. This CDR3 is CSAPSWTEYTEAFF. For the CDR3, the DNA is TGCAGTGCTCCTTCATGGACCGAGTACACTGAAGCTTTCTTT. This sequence joins TRBV20-1 and TRBJ1-1, with D uncertain. Trimming pared 5 bases from V and 3 bases from J, leaving 16 bases between. This CDR3 is built from 14 residues. CDR1 is DFQATT, CDR2 SNEGSKA, per germline (reference sequence).

Notes on this clonotype: A much larger clonotype is one base distant, so this may be a read error. The genes are TRBV10-3 and TRBJ2-3, with a weak D call TRBD1 (5 bases). The germline V gene has CDR1 ENHRY and CDR2 SYGVKD. The CDR3 sequence is 14 residues long. CDR3 sequence (DNA): TGTGCCATCAGTGAGGGCGACAACACAGGTACGCAGTATTTT. It encodes CAISEGDNTGTQYF.

The chain couples TRBV5-1 to TRBJ2-3; 15 bases are shared with TRBD2. The CDR3 totals 17 residues. The germline V gene has CDR1 SGHRS and CDR2 YFSETQ. With 5 bases clipped from V and 10 bases from J, the junction kept 14 bases outside the gene matches. The CDR3 here is CASSSGTSGGSPGSQYF. CDR3 bases: TGCGCCAGCAGTAGCGGGACTAGCGGGGGGTCCCCCGGATCGCAGTATTTT.

The chain combines TRBV2 with TRBJ2-6; TRBD2 agrees at 11 bases. Germline V gives CDR1 SNHLY, CDR2 FYNNEI. With 6 bases clipped from V and 4 bases from J, the junction kept 5 bases outside the gene matches. The CDR3 loop spans 16 amino acids. The CDR3 sequence: CASRTSGGYGANVLTF. The DNA for the CDR3 is TGTGCCAGCAGAACTAGCGGGGGTTACGGGGCCAACGTCCTGACTTTC.

This clonotype was seen many times. The chain has TRBV12-3 or TRBV12-4 and TRBJ1-5, with TRBD1 as a possible D gene (5 bases). This CDR3 is 14 amino acids long. V was trimmed by 5 bases and J by 8 bases, leaving 16 bases between them. CDR3 residues: CASSSTGPGEPQHF. The CDR3, as DNA: TGTGCCAGCAGTAGTACAGGACCTGGGGAGCCCCAGCATTTT.

With regard to this clonotype: The germline gene is not matched at one end of the junction; a read error may be the cause. The rearrangement links TRBV5-1 to TRBJ2-6; no definite D call. CDR3 length: 11 amino acids. The germline V gene encodes CDR1 SGHRS and CDR2 YFSETQ. The CDR3 region is CASTESNVLHF. The CDR3 bases are TGCGCCAGCACCGAATCCAACGTCCTGCACTTC. The whole variable domain, filled in from reference TRBV5-1 and TRBJ2-6, reads KAGVTQTPRYLIKTRGQQVTLSCSPISGHRSVSWYQQTPGQGLQFLFEYFSETQRNKGNFPGRFSGRQFSNSRSEMNVSTLELGDSALYLCASTESNVLHFGAGSRLTVL.

J is TRBJ2-3 and V is TRBV5-1; D uncertain. V was cut by 0 bases and J by 4 bases, with 12 bases left in between. Per germline, CDR1 SGHRS and CDR2 YFSETQ. CDR3 length: 15 amino acids. CDR3 amino acids: CASSLGPIRSDTQYF. The CDR3 region has the DNA TGCGCCAGCAGCTTGGGACCCATCAGGTCAGATACGCAGTATTTT. Complete variable domain (other parts from reference TRBV5-1 and TRBJ2-3): KAGVTQTPRYLIKTRGQQVTLSCSPISGHRSVSWYQQTPGQGLQFLFEYFSETQRNKGNFPGRFSGRQFSNSRSEMNVSTLELGDSALYLCASSLGPIRSDTQYFGPGTRLTVL.

This clonotype was recorded at least ten times. V gene TRBV12-5 combines with J gene TRBJ2-1; D is perhaps TRBD2 (6 bases). Germline V lookup: CDR1 LGHNT, CDR2 FRNRAP. V was pared by 7 bases and J by 4 bases, with 11 bases between. There are 13 residues in the CDR3. Here the CDR3 reads CASALAVYNEQFF. CDR3 nucleotides: TGTGCTAGTGCACTAGCCGTTTACAATGAGCAGTTCTTC.

V and J are TRBV21-1 and TRBJ2-6; TRBD1 is the table's D call, not checked against the DNA. TRBV21-1 is a pseudogene. The CDR3 loop spans 19 amino acids. CDR3 in amino acids: CASSAEYGTGVSGANVLTF. In nucleotides, the CDR3 is TGTGCCAGCAGCGCCGAGTATGGGACAGGGGTTTCTGGGGCCAACGTCCTGACTTTC.

This clonotype was counted between two and nine times. The V call is TRBV28, the J call TRBJ1-5, with D perhaps matching TRBD1 (6 bases). Germline loops: CDR1 MDHEN, CDR2 SYDVKM. The CDR3 is made up of 14 amino acids. The V gene lost 2 bases and the J gene lost 1 base, with 6 bases spanning the gap. The CDR3 DNA reads as TGTGCCAGCAGTTTAACAGGGAGCAATCAGCCCCAGCATTTT. As protein: CASSLTGSNQPQHF.

J is TRBJ2-4 and V is TRBV12-3 or TRBV12-4; TRBD1 matches 9 bases. CDR3 length: 16 amino acids. V dropped 0 bases and J dropped 3; count of bases not matched to a gene: 3. The CDR3 region has the DNA TGTGCCAGCAGTTTAGCGTCGGGACAGGGCAAAAACATTCAGTACTTC. Translated, it gives CASSLASGQGKNIQYF.

In regard to this clonotype: An end of the junction differs from the germline gene, which may be a read error. The chain links TRBV6-1 to TRBJ2-5, with 11 bases fitting TRBD2. This CDR3 comprises 16 residues. Per the germline V gene, CDR1 is MNHNS and CDR2 is SASEGT. In nucleotides, the CDR3 is TGTGCCAGCAGTTCGCTTCTAGCGGGGGGACAAGTGACCCAGTACTTC. Its protein is CASSSLLAGGQVTQYF.